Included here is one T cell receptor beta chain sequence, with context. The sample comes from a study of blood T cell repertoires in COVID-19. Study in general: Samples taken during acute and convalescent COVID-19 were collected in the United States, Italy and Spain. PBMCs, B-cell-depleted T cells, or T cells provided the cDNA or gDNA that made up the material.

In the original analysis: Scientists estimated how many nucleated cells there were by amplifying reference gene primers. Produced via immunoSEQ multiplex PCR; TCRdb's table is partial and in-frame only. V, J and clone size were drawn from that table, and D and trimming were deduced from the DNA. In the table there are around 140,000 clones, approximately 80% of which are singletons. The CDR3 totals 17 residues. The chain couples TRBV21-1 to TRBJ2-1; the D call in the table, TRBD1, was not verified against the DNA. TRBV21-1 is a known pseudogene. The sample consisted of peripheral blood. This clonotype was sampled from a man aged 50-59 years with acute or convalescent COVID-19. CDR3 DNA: TGTGCCAGCAGCAAAGCGCTCGGAGGACAGGTTAGCAATGAGCAGTTCTTC. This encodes CASSKALGGQVSNEQFF.